This TCR beta chain emerged from a study of blood T cell repertoires in COVID-19. The wider study: PBMCs, B-cell-depleted T cells, or T cells were the source of the cDNA or gDNA that made up the material.

Assay used: immunoSEQ multiplex PCR; TCRdb lists only in-frame clones, some missing. The table shows some 170,000 clones, with roughly 84% occurring only once. Germline V gene sequence: CDR1 KGHSH, CDR2 LQKENI. The CDR3 runs 16 residues. The germline V and J ends were trimmed by 0 bases and 7 bases, with 16 bases remaining between them. This clonotype originated in a human donor with acute COVID-19. The donor label of this sample is uncertain. This chain joins TRBV18 and TRBJ1-5; TRBD1 is a possible D gene (5 bases). The sequenced sample was PBMCs or T cells enriched from blood (not recorded which). CDR3 residues: CASSPPSQGARQPQHF. Here the CDR3 DNA reads TGTGCCAGCTCACCACCAAGTCAAGGGGCGAGACAGCCCCAGCATTTT. Combining the CDR3 with reference TRBV18 and TRBJ1-5 gives the whole variable domain NAGVMQNPRHLVRRRGQEARLRCSPMKGHSHVYWYRQLPEEGLKFMVYLQKENIIDESGMPKERFSAEFPKEGPSILRIQQVVRGDSAAYFCASSPPSQGARQPQHFGDGTRLSIL.